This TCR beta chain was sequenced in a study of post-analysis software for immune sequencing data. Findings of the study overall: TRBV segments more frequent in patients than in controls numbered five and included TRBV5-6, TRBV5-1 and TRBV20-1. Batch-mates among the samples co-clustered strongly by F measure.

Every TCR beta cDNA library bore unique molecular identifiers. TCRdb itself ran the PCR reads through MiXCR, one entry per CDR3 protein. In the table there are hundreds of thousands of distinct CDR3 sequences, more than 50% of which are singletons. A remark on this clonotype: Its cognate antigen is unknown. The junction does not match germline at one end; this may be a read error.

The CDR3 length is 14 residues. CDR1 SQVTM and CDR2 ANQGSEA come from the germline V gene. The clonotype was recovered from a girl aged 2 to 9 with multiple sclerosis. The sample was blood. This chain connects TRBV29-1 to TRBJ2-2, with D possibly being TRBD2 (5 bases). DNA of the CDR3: TGCAGTGTTGTTGTACGGGAAAACACCGGGGAGCTGTTTTTT. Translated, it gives CSVVVRENTGELFF.